This T cell receptor beta chain was retrieved from a study of blood T cell repertoires in COVID-19. Study information: The United States, Italy and Spain supplied acute and convalescent COVID-19 samples.

Trimming took off 5 bases at V and 0 bases at J, with 7 bases between the two ends. The CDR3 runs to 13 residues. Original methodology: Amplification of reference gene primers was used by the study to estimate nucleated cell counts. Sequencing used immunoSEQ multiplex PCR; TCRdb keeps in-frame clones, though not all of them. The DNA was the basis for D and trimming; V, J and clone size are from that table. This table has some 370,000 clones, 90% appearing once. The sequence was obtained from a man between 18 and 29 years old with active or convalescent COVID-19. The J gene is TRBJ1-1, the V gene TRBV12-3 or TRBV12-4; D gene ambiguous. The sample consisted of peripheral blood. The CDR3 sequence is CASSPQVNTEAFF. The CDR3 DNA follows: TGTGCCAGCAGTCCTCAGGTGAACACTGAAGCTTTCTTT.